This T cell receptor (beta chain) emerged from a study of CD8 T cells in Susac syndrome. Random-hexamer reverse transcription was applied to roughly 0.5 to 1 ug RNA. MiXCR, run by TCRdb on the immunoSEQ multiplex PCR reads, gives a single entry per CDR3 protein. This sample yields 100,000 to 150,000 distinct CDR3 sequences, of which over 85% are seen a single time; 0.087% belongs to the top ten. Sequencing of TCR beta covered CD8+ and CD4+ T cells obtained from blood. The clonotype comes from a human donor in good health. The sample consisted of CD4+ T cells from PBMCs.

The CDR3 DNA reads TGTGCCAGCAGCTTAGTAGGCACCGGGACAGGATACGAGCAGTACTTC. Encoded protein: CASSLVGTGTGYEQYF. The chain recombines TRBV7-2 with TRBJ2-7; the match to TRBD1 covers 8 bases. CDR1 is SGHTA and CDR2 is FQGNSA in the germline V gene. The CDR3 contains 16 residues. V lost 1 base and J lost 4; bases outside the gene matches: 9.